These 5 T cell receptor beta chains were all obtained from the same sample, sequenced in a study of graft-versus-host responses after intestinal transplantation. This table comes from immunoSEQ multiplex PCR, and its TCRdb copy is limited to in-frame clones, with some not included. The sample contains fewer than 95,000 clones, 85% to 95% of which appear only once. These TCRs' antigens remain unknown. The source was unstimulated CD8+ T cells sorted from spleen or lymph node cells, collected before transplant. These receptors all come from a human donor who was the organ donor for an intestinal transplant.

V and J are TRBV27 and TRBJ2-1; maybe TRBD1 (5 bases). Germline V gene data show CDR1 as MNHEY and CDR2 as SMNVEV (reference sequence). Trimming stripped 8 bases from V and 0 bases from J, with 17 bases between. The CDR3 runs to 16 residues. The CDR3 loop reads CASGPGPDASYNEQFF. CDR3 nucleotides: TGTGCCAGCGGACCAGGGCCGGACGCCTCCTACAATGAGCAGTTCTTC.

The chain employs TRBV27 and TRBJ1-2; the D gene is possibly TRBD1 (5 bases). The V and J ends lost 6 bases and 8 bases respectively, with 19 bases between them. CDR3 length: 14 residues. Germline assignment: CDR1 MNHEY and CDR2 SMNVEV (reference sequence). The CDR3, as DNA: TGTGCCAGCAGCGCCGGAGGGGAAGGGTACGGCTACACCTTC. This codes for CASSAGGEGYGYTF.

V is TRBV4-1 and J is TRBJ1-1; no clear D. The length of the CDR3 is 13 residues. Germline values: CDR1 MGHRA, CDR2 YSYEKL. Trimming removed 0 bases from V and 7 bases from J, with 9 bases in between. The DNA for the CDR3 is TGCGCCAGCAGCCAAGAAGTCCAGGTTGAAGCTTTCTTT. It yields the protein CASSQEVQVEAFF.

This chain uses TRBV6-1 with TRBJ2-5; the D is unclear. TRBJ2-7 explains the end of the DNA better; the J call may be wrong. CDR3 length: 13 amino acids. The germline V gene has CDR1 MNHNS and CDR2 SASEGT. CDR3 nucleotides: TGTGCCAGCAGTGAAGCGCAGGACTACGAGCAGTACTTC. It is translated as CASSEAQDYEQYF.

The CDR3 nucleotides are TGTGCCAGCAGCGTAACCTCGGGGGGGGCTTCATACGAGCAGTACTTC. This encodes CASSVTSGGASYEQYF. The V call is TRBV9, the J call TRBJ2-7; 8 nucleotides match TRBD2. The CDR3 sequence is 16 residues long. Per germline, CDR1 SGDLS and CDR2 YYNGEE. V shed 1 base and J 4 bases; nucleotides not matched to a gene: 10.